Listed here are 30 T cell receptor beta chains from one sample, sequenced in a study of blood T cell repertoires in COVID-19. Clones were sequenced by immunoSEQ multiplex PCR, and TCRdb holds only the in-frame ones, with some missing. The sample has around 250,000 clones; about 82% are singletons. The sequenced sample consisted of peripheral blood. The receptor set was obtained from a man aged 45-65 years with active or convalescent COVID-19.

The chain employs TRBV28 and TRBJ2-7; D might be TRBD1 (5 bases). From germline, CDR1 is MDHEN and CDR2 SYDVKM. This CDR3 is 11 amino acids long. V was clipped by 8 bases and J by 3 bases, with 8 bases between them. In DNA form, the CDR3 reads TGTGCCAGCCATCAGGGCTACGAGCAGTACTTC. This encodes CASHQGYEQYF.

V usage is TRBV7-3 and J usage is TRBJ1-1, with unresolved D. CDR3 length: 13 amino acids. Trimming took 3 bases from V and 2 from J, leaving 7 bases between them. Germline V gene lookup returns CDR1 SGHTA and CDR2 FQGTGA. CDR3 in amino acids: CASSLARNTEAFF. The CDR3 region has the DNA TGTGCCAGCAGCTTGGCTAGAAACACTGAAGCTTTCTTT.

The chain uses TRBV7-2 and TRBJ1-5; 8 bases are shared with TRBD1. The CDR3 is 15 amino acids. J gave up 12 bases and V 3 bases, and 13 bases lay outside the gene matches. Germline V gene data show CDR1 as SGHTA and CDR2 as FQGNSA. This CDR3 is CASSFRTGFSSGQHF. The DNA of the CDR3 is TGTGCCAGCAGCTTCAGGACAGGGTTTTCTTCTGGCCAGCATTTT.

The rearrangement joins TRBV19 to TRBJ2-4; tentative D call: TRBD2 (7 bases). The CDR3 extends over 16 amino acids. In germline, CDR1 is LNHDA, CDR2 SQIVND (reference sequence). V was cut by 5 bases and J by 0 bases, with 14 bases left in between. CDR3: CASSLGGEEAKNIQYF. The CDR3 DNA follows: TGTGCCAGTAGTTTAGGGGGGGAGGAAGCCAAAAACATTCAGTACTTC.

This chain joins TRBV7-8 and TRBJ2-1, with D maybe TRBD1 (6 bases). Germline loops: CDR1 SGHVS, CDR2 FQNEAQ. There are 16 residues in the CDR3. Trimming pared 6 bases from V and 2 bases from J, leaving 17 bases between. The CDR3 DNA is TGTGCCAGCAGTTCGAAACGGGACACTCCCTACAATGAGCAGTTCTTC. The encoded protein is CASSSKRDTPYNEQFF.

The chain combines TRBV3-1 (or the pseudogene TRBV3-2) with TRBJ2-7, with 12 positions matching TRBD2. The CDR3 is 14 amino acids. Trimming took 5 bases from V and 6 from J; bases not matched to a gene: 5. Germline CDR1 reads LGHDT; CDR2 reads YNNKEL (reference sequence). CDR3 residues: CASSAGLAGREQYF. CDR3 bases: TGTGCCAGCAGCGCCGGACTAGCGGGACGCGAGCAGTACTTC.

At least ten counts were recorded for this clone. V usage is TRBV19 and J usage is TRBJ2-7; 7 positions match TRBD2. CDR1 is LNHDA, CDR2 SQIVND, per germline (reference sequence). This CDR3 comprises 13 residues. J gave up 2 bases and V 5 bases, and 3 bases lay outside the gene matches. Written as DNA, the CDR3 is TGTGCCAGTAGTCAAGCGGGGACCTACGAGCAGTACTTC. Translating it yields CASSQAGTYEQYF.

The chain uses TRBV19 and TRBJ2-3, with 8 bases identical to TRBD2. This CDR3 region has 15 residues. The germline V gene encodes CDR1 LNHDA and CDR2 SQIVND (reference sequence). Trimming removed 11 bases from V and 0 bases from J; junction bases left unmatched: 10. CDR3 sequence: CAAGGGSLSTDTQYF. CDR3 coding DNA: TGTGCCGCGGGGGGAGGTAGCCTCAGCACAGATACGCAGTATTTT.

The chain combines TRBV10-1 with TRBJ2-7; D may be TRBD1 (6 bases). Between the trimmed V and J ends, which lost 5 bases and 2 bases, there was a span of 13 bases. This CDR3 has 14 residues. Germline loops: CDR1 WNHNN, CDR2 SYGVQD (reference sequence). The CDR3 DNA reads as TGCGCCAGCAGTATTAGACAGGTTCCCTACGAGCAGTACTTC. Translating it yields CASSIRQVPYEQYF.

V and J are TRBV27 and TRBJ2-7; no clear D. The CDR3 spans 14 residues. Trimming removed 8 bases from V and 2 bases from J, with 16 bases in between. CDR1 MNHEY and CDR2 SMNVEV come from the germline V gene (reference sequence). CDR3 amino acids: CASGIPGQTYEQYF. CDR3 DNA sequence: TGTGCCAGCGGAATTCCGGGTCAAACCTACGAGCAGTACTTC.

The genes are TRBV11-2 and TRBJ1-2; D perhaps matches TRBD1 (5 bases). Per germline, CDR1 SGHAT and CDR2 FQNNGV. Deletions cut 2 bases from V and 4 bases from J, with 14 bases between. This CDR3 has 15 amino acids. The CDR3 is CASSLRRDGGYGYTF. CDR3 in DNA: TGTGCCAGCAGCTTAAGGAGGGACGGTGGCTATGGCTACACCTTC.

V is TRBV3-1 (or the pseudogene TRBV3-2) and J is TRBJ2-1; 9 bases agree with TRBD2. CDR1 and CDR2 from the germline V gene are LGHDT and YNNKEL (reference sequence). The CDR3 extends over 14 amino acids. V was pared by 7 bases and J by 8 bases, with 9 bases of the junction left unmatched. CDR3 bases: TGTGCCAGCACCTTTAGCGGGAGAGACGATGAGCAGTTCTTC. It codes for CASTFSGRDDEQFF.

V is TRBV19 and J is TRBJ2-7, with 8 nucleotides matching TRBD2. The CDR3 totals 13 residues. The ends lost 5 bases at V and 6 bases at J; junction bases unmatched: 6. Per the germline V gene, CDR1 is LNHDA and CDR2 is SQIVND (reference sequence). This chain's CDR3 is CASSAGRGGEQYF. The CDR3 DNA is TGTGCCAGTAGTGCGGGCCGGGGGGGCGAGCAGTACTTC.

This chain joins TRBV9 and TRBJ1-4; 9 positions agree with TRBD1. Per germline, CDR1 SGDLS and CDR2 YYNGEE. This CDR3 region has 15 residues. J gave up 6 bases and V 2 bases, and 5 bases lay outside the gene matches. This CDR3 reads CASSVSTGGDEKLFF. The CDR3 DNA reads TGTGCCAGCAGCGTCTCGACAGGGGGTGATGAAAAACTGTTTTTT. Complete variable domain (other parts from reference TRBV9 and TRBJ1-4): DSGVTQTPKHLITATGQRVTLRCSPRSGDLSVYWYQQSLDQGLQFLIQYYNGEERAKGNILERFSAQQFPDLHSELNLSSLELGDSALYFCASSVSTGGDEKLFFGSGTQLSVL.

V gene TRBV19 combines with J gene TRBJ1-4; D possibly corresponds to TRBD1 (6 bases). Trimming shortened V by 7 bases and J by 7 bases, and 22 bases separated the two germline ends. Germline V lookup: CDR1 LNHDA, CDR2 SQIVND (reference sequence). The CDR3 sequence is 16 residues long. The CDR3 loop is CASTKRQARIGEKLFF. The CDR3 DNA reads as TGTGCCAGTACCAAAAGACAGGCAAGGATAGGTGAAAAACTGTTTTTT.

V gene TRBV6-6 combines with J gene TRBJ2-2; D is perhaps TRBD1 (6 bases). Germline CDR1 and CDR2: MNHNY and SVGAGI (reference sequence). The CDR3 contains 18 residues. Trimming shortened V by 5 bases and J by 8 bases, and 27 bases separated the two germline ends. The chain's CDR3 is CASSLRRQAVGVIGELFF. Here the CDR3 DNA reads TGTGCCAGCAGTCTACGAAGACAGGCGGTTGGGGTAATAGGGGAGCTGTTTTTT.

The genes are TRBV11-2 and TRBJ1-4; D may be TRBD1 (5 bases). The CDR3 totals 15 residues. Per germline, CDR1 SGHAT and CDR2 FQNNGV. V was shortened by 5 bases and J by 2 bases, with 12 bases between the two germline ends. CDR3 in amino acids: CASSQLGGTNEKLFF. The CDR3 nucleotides read TGTGCCAGCAGCCAGCTTGGGGGGACTAATGAAAAACTGTTTTTT.

The V gene is TRBV7-9, the J gene TRBJ2-3; TRBD2 agrees at 14 bases. Germline values: CDR1 SEHNR, CDR2 FQNEAQ (reference sequence). J lost 3 bases, V lost 11 bases, and 4 bases had no gene match. CDR3 size: 14 residues. CDR3 loop: CAGGLAGGTDTQYF. The DNA for the CDR3 is TGTGCCGGAGGACTAGCGGGGGGTACAGATACGCAGTATTTT.

DNA for the CDR3: TGTGCCTGGACCCTAGGGGGGGGCGCGGATGGCTACACCTTC. Translation: CAWTLGGGADGYTF. This sequence joins TRBV30 and TRBJ1-2; tentative D call: TRBD1 (6 bases). Looked up from germline, CDR1 is GTSNPN and CDR2 is SVGIG (reference sequence). The V end was cut by 4 bases, the J end by 6 bases, with 18 bases between. The CDR3 covers 14 residues.

The CDR3 region is CASSTLDRGDYGYTF. CDR3 DNA: TGTGCCAGTAGTACCCTAGACAGGGGCGACTATGGCTACACCTTC. This rearrangement joins TRBV19 to TRBJ1-2; 8 nucleotides match TRBD1. This CDR3 spans 15 amino acids. CDR1 is LNHDA, CDR2 SQIVND, per germline (reference sequence). The V and J ends lost 4 bases and 3 bases, in that order; junction bases with no gene match: 7.

V and J are TRBV21-1 and TRBJ2-7; the D segment call TRBD1 is taken from the table without a DNA check. TRBV21-1 is listed as a pseudogene. CDR3 length: 15 residues. The CDR3 nucleotides read TGTGCCAGCAGTCAGTGGGTAAGGGGAAGCGACGAGCAGTACTTC. It translates to CASSQWVRGSDEQYF.

A note on this clone: The same CDR3 is also encoded by other DNA sequences in this sample. The rearrangement links TRBV5-1 to TRBJ2-1; tentatively, D is TRBD1 (7 bases). Deletions cut 3 bases from V and 0 bases from J, with 10 bases between. The CDR3 covers 15 residues. Looked up from germline, CDR1 is SGHRS and CDR2 is YFSETQ. CDR3 in DNA: TGCGCCAGCAGCTCGCAGGGGGGCTCCTACAATGAGCAGTTCTTC. It translates to CASSSQGGSYNEQFF.

V is TRBV10-3 and J is TRBJ2-7; 7 bases fit TRBD1. CDR3 size: 14 residues. Trimming cost V 5 bases and J 3 bases; bases outside gene matches: 7. CDR1 ENHRY and CDR2 SYGVKD come from the germline V gene. CDR3 nucleotide sequence: TGTGCCATCAGTTCCGGGACAGACTACTACGAGCAGTACTTC. Translated: CAISSGTDYYEQYF.

J is TRBJ1-5 and V is TRBV7-9; possible D gene TRBD1, 6 bases. CDR1 SEHNR and CDR2 FQNEAQ come from the germline V gene (reference sequence). The CDR3 is 15 amino acids. V lost 4 bases, J lost 1 base, and 11 bases lay in between. The CDR3 here is CASSSYRESNQPQHF. DNA for the CDR3: TGTGCCAGCAGCTCGTACAGGGAAAGCAATCAGCCCCAGCATTTT.

The V and J genes are TRBV24-1 and TRBJ1-2; the match to TRBD1 covers 7 bases. V shed 2 bases and J 2 bases; nucleotides not matched to a gene: 4. Per the germline V gene, CDR1 is KGHDR and CDR2 is SFDVKD. This CDR3 spans 15 amino acids. The CDR3 reads CATSDSKTGNYGYTF. CDR3 nucleotide sequence: TGTGCCACCAGTGATTCCAAGACAGGGAACTATGGCTACACCTTC.

The chain couples TRBV7-9 to TRBJ2-1; D may be TRBD1 (6 bases). Per germline, CDR1 SEHNR and CDR2 FQNEAQ (reference sequence). Trimming cost V 5 bases and J 0 bases, with 23 bases left between them. The CDR3 sequence is 19 residues long. Here the CDR3 reads CASSPKLRQEGLSYNEQFF. The CDR3 region has the DNA TGTGCCAGCAGCCCTAAACTTCGACAGGAAGGTCTCTCCTACAATGAGCAGTTCTTC.

V is TRBV23-1 and J is TRBJ2-1, with TRBD2 identical over 8 bases. TRBV23-1 is an open reading frame whose function is uncertain. The CDR3 loop spans 16 amino acids. V was pared by 6 bases and J by 0 bases, with 7 bases of the junction left unmatched. The DNA for the CDR3 is TGCGCCAGCAGCATTGTAGCGGGATCCTCCTACAATGAGCAGTTCTTC. It codes for CASSIVAGSSYNEQFF.

This sequence joins TRBV5-1 and TRBJ2-3, with D perhaps matching TRBD2 (5 bases). CDR1 is SGHRS and CDR2 is YFSETQ in the germline V gene. Trimming pared 4 bases from V and 4 bases from J, leaving 13 bases between. There are 14 residues in the CDR3. The CDR3 nucleotides are TGCGCCAGCAGCCGCCGGGTACTAGCAGATACGCAGTATTTT. Translating it yields CASSRRVLADTQYF.

This clone was observed once. This chain links TRBV24-1 with TRBJ2-2; weak D call: TRBD2 (5 bases). Trimming stripped 4 bases from V and 5 bases from J, with 19 bases between. The germline V gene encodes CDR1 KGHDR and CDR2 SFDVKD. CDR3 length: 17 residues. CDR3 sequence reads: CATSESGLRGTTGELFF. In nucleotides, the CDR3 is TGTGCCACCAGTGAGTCGGGCCTCCGGGGAACAACCGGGGAGCTGTTTTTT.

CDR3 region: CASSQRLVAGASYEQYF. For the CDR3, the DNA is TGTGCCAGCAGCCAGCGTTTGGTAGCGGGGGCCTCCTACGAGCAGTACTTC. The chain links TRBV3-1 (or the pseudogene TRBV3-2) to TRBJ2-7, with 9 bases identical to TRBD2. The germline V gene has CDR1 LGHDT and CDR2 YNNKEL (reference sequence). CDR3 length equals 17 residues. The ends lost 3 bases at V and 0 bases at J; junction bases unmatched: 9.